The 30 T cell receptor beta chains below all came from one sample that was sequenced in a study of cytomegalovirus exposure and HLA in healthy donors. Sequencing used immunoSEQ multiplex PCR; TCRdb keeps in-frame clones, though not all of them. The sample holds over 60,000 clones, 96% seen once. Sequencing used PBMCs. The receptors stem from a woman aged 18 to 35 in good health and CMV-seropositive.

As DNA, the CDR3 is TGTGCCAGCAGTGCTAAACAGTTTTCCTACGAGCAGTACTTC. Its translation: CASSAKQFSYEQYF. V and J are TRBV25-1 and TRBJ2-7; D uncertain. Germline loops: CDR1 MGHDK, CDR2 SYGVNS. This CDR3 has 14 residues. Trimming pared 4 bases from V and 1 base from J, leaving 11 bases between.

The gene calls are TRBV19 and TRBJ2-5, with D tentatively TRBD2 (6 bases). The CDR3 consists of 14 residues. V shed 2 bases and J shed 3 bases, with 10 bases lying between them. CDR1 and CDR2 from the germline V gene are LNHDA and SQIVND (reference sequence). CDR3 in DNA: TGTGCCAGTAGTATAAGGGACTTCGAAGAGACCCAGTACTTC. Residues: CASSIRDFEETQYF. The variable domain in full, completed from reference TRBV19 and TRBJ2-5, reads DGGITQSPKYLFRKEGQNVTLSCEQNLNHDAMYWYRQDPGQGLRLIYYSQIVNDFQKGDIAEGYSVSREKKESFPLTVTSAQKNPTAFYLCASSIRDFEETQYFGPGTRLLVL.

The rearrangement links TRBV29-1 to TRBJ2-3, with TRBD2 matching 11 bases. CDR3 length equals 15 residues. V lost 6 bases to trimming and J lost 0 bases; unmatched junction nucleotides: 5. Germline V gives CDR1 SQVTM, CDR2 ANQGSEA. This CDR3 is CSVGTSGFSTDTQYF. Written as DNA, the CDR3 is TGCAGCGTGGGGACTAGCGGTTTTAGCACAGATACGCAGTATTTT.

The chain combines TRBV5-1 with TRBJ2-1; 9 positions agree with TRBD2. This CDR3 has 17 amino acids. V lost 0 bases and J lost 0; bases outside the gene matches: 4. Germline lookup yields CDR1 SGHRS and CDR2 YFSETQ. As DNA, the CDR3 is TGCGCCAGCAGCTTGGGCCTAGCGGGAAGCTCCTACAATGAGCAGTTCTTC. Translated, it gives CASSLGLAGSSYNEQFF.

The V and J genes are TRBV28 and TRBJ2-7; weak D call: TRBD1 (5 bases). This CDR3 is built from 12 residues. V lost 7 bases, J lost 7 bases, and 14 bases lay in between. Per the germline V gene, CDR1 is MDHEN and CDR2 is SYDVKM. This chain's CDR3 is CASKTQGWEQYF. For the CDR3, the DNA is TGTGCCAGCAAAACCCAGGGTTGGGAGCAGTACTTC. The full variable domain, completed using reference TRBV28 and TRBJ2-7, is DVKVTQSSRYLVKRTGEKVFLECVQDMDHENMFWYRQDPGLGLRLIYFSYDVKMKEKGDIPEGYSVSREKKERFSLILESASTNQTSMYLCASKTQGWEQYFGPGTRLTVT.

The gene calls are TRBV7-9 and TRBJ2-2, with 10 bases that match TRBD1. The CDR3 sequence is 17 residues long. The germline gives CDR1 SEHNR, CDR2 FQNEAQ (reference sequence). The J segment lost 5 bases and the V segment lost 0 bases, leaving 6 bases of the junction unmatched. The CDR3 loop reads CASSLAPLDRGTGELFF. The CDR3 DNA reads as TGTGCCAGCAGCTTAGCTCCTCTGGACAGGGGGACCGGGGAGCTGTTTTTT.

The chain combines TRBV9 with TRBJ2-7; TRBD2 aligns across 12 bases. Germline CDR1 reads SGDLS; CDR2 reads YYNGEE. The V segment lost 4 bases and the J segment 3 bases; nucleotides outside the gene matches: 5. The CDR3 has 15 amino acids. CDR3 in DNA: TGTGCCAGCAGCCCATCGGGACTAGCGGGCTACGAGCAGTACTTC. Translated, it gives CASSPSGLAGYEQYF.

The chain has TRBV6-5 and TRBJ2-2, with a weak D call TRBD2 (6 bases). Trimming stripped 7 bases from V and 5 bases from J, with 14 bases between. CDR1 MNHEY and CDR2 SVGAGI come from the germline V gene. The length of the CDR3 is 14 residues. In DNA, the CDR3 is TGTGCCAGCACGGAGGGAGTGGATACCGGGGAGCTGTTTTTT. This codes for CASTEGVDTGELFF.

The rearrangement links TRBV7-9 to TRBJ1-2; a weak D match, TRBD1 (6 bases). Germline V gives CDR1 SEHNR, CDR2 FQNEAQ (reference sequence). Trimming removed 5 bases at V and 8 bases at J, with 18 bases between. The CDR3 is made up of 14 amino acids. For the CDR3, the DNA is TGTGCCAGCAGCCCCACGTCAGGGGTTAAGGGCTACACCTTC. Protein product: CASSPTSGVKGYTF.

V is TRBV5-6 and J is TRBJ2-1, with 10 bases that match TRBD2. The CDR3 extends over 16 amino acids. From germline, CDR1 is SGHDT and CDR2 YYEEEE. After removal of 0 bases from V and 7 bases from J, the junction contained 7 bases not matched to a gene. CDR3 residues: CASSLAKASGGNEQFF. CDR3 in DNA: TGTGCCAGCAGCTTGGCCAAGGCTAGCGGGGGAAATGAGCAGTTCTTC.

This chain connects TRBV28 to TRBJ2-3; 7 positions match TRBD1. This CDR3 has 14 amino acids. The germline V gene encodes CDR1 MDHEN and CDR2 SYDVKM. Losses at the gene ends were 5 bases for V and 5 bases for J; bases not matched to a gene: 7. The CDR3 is CASSPGTVVDTQYF. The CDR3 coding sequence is TGTGCCAGCAGTCCCGGGACAGTAGTAGATACGCAGTATTTT. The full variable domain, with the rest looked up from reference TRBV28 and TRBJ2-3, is DVKVTQSSRYLVKRTGEKVFLECVQDMDHENMFWYRQDPGLGLRLIYFSYDVKMKEKGDIPEGYSVSREKKERFSLILESASTNQTSMYLCASSPGTVVDTQYFGPGTRLTVL.

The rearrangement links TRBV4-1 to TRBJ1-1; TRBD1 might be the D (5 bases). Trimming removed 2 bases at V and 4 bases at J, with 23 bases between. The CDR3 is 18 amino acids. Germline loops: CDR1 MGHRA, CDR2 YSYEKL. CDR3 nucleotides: TGCGCCAGCAGCCAACGGCCCCAGGGTCCCCCCGAGGTCACTGAAGCTTTCTTT. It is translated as CASSQRPQGPPEVTEAFF.

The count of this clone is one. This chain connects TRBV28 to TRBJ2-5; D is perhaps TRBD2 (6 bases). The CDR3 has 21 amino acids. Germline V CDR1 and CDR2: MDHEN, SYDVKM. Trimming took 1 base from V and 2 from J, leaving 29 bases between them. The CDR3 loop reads CASSLLSFGRTPGGIQETQYF. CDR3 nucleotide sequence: TGTGCCAGCAGTTTATTGAGTTTTGGGCGAACCCCTGGCGGGATACAAGAGACCCAGTACTTC.

The CDR3 protein is CASSRYDRANYGYTF. The DNA of the CDR3 is TGTGCCAGCAGCCGATACGACAGAGCTAACTATGGCTACACCTTC. V gene TRBV5-6 combines with J gene TRBJ1-2, with D possibly being TRBD1 (5 bases). V shed 4 bases and J shed 0 bases, with 13 bases lying between them. CDR1 is SGHDT and CDR2 is YYEEEE in the germline V gene. The CDR3 has 15 amino acids.

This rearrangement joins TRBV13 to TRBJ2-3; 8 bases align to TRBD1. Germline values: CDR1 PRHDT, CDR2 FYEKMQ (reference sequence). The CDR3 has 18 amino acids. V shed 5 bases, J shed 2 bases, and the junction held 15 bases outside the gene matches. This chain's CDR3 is CASSPRTGIQINTDTQYF. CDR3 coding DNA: TGTGCCAGCAGCCCTCGGACAGGGATTCAAATTAACACAGATACGCAGTATTTT.

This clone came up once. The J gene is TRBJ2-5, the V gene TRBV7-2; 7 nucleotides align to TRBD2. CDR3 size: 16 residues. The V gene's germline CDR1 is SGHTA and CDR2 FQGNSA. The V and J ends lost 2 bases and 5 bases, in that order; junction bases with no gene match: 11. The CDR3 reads CASSLHSAGAGETQYF. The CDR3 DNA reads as TGTGCCAGCAGCTTACATTCTGCGGGAGCGGGGGAGACCCAGTACTTC.

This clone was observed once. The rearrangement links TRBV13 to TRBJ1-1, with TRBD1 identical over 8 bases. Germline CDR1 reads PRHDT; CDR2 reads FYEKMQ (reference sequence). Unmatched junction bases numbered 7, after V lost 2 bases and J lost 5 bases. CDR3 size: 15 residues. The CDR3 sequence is CASSLRAGGLTEAFF. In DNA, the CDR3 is TGTGCCAGCAGCTTAAGGGCAGGGGGCTTGACTGAAGCTTTCTTT.

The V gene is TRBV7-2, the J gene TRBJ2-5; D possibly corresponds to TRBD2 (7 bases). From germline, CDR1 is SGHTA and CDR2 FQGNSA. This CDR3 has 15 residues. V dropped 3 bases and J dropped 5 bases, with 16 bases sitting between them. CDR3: CASSLGGGRGETQYF. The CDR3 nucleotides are TGTGCCAGCAGCTTGGGAGGGGGGCGCGGGGAGACCCAGTACTTC.

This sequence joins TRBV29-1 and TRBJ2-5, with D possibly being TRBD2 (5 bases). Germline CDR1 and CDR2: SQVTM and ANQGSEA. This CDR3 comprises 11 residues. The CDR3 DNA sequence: TGCAGTACCACGAGGGCAGAGACCCAGTACTTC. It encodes CSTTRAETQYF. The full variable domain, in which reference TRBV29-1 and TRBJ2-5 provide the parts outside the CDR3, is SAVISQKPSRDICQRGTSLTIQCQVDSQVTMMFWYRQQPGQSLTLIATANQGSEATYESGFVIDKFPISRPNLTFSTLTVSNMSPEDSSIYLCSTTRAETQYFGPGTRLLVL.

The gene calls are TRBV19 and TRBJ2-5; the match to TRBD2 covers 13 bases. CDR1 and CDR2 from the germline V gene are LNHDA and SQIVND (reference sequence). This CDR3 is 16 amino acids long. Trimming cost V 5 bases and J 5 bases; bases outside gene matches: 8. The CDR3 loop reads CASSSRLAGGVETQYF. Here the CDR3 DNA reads TGTGCCAGTAGTTCCCGACTAGCGGGAGGAGTTGAGACCCAGTACTTC. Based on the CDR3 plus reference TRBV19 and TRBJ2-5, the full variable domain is DGGITQSPKYLFRKEGQNVTLSCEQNLNHDAMYWYRQDPGQGLRLIYYSQIVNDFQKGDIAEGYSVSREKKESFPLTVTSAQKNPTAFYLCASSSRLAGGVETQYFGPGTRLLVL.

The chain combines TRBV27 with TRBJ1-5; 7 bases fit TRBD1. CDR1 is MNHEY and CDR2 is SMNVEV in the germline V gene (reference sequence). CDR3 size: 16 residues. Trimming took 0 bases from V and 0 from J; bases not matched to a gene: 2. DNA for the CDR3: TGTGCCAGCAGTTTATCGGGGACAGTTAGCAATCAGCCCCAGCATTTT. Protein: CASSLSGTVSNQPQHF.

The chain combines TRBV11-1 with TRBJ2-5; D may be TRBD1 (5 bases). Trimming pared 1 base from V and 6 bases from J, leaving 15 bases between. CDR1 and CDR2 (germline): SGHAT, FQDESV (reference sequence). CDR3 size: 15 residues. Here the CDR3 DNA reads TGTGCCAGCAGCTTAGAAGGGGCGCGGTCAAAGACCCAGTACTTC. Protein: CASSLEGARSKTQYF.

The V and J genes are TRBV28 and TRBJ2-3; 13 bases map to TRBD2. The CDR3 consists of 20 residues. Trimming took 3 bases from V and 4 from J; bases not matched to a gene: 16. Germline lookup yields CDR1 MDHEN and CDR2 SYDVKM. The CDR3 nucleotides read TGTGCCAGCAGTTTCAATTGGGACGGAGGACTAGCGGGAGTTCCAGATACGCAGTATTTT. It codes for CASSFNWDGGLAGVPDTQYF.

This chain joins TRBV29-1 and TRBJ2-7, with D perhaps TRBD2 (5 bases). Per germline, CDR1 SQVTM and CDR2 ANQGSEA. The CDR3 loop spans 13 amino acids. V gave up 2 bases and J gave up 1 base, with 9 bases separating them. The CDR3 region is CSVEYGESYEQYF. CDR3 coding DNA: TGCAGCGTTGAATACGGGGAGTCCTACGAGCAGTACTTC.

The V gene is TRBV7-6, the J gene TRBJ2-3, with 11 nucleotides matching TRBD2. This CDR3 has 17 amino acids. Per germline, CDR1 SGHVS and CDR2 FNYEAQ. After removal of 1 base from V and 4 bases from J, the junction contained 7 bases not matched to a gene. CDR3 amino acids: CASSLGVSGRGADTQYF. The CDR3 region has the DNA TGTGCCAGCAGCTTAGGAGTTAGCGGGAGGGGAGCAGATACGCAGTATTTT.

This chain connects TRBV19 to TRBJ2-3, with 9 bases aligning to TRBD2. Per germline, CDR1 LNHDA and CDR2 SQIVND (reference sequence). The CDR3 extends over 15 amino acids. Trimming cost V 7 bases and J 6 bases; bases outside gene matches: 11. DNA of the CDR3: TGTGCCAGTACCACATTAGCGGGAGACTCTGATACGCAGTATTTT. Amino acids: CASTTLAGDSDTQYF.

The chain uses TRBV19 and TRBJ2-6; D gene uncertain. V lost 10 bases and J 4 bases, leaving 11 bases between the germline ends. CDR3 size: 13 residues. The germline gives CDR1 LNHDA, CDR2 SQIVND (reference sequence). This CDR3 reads CATTDSGANVLTF. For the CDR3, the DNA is TGTGCCACCACAGATTCCGGGGCCAACGTCCTGACTTTC.

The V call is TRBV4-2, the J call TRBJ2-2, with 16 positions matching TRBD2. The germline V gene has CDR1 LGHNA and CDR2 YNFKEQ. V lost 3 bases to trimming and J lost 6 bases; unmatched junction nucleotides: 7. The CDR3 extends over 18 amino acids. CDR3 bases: TGTGCCAGCAGCCAGGGACTAGCGGGAGGGAGTTGGCCCGGGGAGCTGTTTTTT. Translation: CASSQGLAGGSWPGELFF.

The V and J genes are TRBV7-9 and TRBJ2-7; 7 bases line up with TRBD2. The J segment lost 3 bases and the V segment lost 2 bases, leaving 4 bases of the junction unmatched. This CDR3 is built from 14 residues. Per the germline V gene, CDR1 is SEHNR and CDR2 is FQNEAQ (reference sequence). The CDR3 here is CASSLRAGLYEQYF. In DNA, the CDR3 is TGTGCCAGCAGCTTACGAGCGGGGCTCTACGAGCAGTACTTC.

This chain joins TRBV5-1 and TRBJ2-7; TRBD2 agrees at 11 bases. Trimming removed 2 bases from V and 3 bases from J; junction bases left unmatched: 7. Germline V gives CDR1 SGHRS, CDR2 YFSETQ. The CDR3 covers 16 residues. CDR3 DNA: TGCGCCAGCAGCTTTCGTAGCGGGAGGGAAGGCTACGAGCAGTACTTC. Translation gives CASSFRSGREGYEQYF.